The source of this T cell receptor (beta chain) is a study of blood T cell repertoires in COVID-19. Study in general: Acute and convalescent COVID-19 specimens originated in the United States, Italy and Spain.

Per germline, CDR1 KGHDR and CDR2 SFDVKD. Between the trimmed V and J ends, which lost 2 bases and 5 bases, there was a span of 11 bases. This CDR3 has 15 amino acids. As handled by the study authors: Counts of nucleated cells, estimated from reference gene primer amplification, were obtained. Generated by immunoSEQ multiplex PCR, the TCRdb table keeps only in-frame clones and is missing some. D and trimming come from the DNA, and the V and J calls and clone size come from that table. The repertoire has 200,000 or so clones, approximately 79% of them found once; the top ten carry approximately 15%. The chain recombines TRBV24-1 with TRBJ2-2; maybe TRBD1 (5 bases). This receptor was obtained from a man in his sixties with active or convalescent COVID-19. Material: peripheral blood. The CDR3 spells CATSDSRVRTGELFF. The CDR3 region has the DNA TGTGCCACCAGTGATTCCAGGGTTCGGACCGGGGAGCTGTTTTTT.